The T cell receptor (beta chain) under discussion was sequenced for a study of identical twins (dated by TCRdb to the mid-2010s). Context from the whole study: The study deep-sequenced TCR alpha and beta repertoires from monozygotic twins, unrelated adults of various ages and cord blood to test whether fetal clonotypes persist. To rule out contamination, replicate twin experiments were performed at different times with different library preparation protocols.

The paper as a whole reports these results and caveats: Abundant cord blood beta clonotypes carried fewer insertions; young adult naive repertoires showed a weaker similar trend, while memory repertoires showed none. Invariant T cells such as MAIT and iNKT could partly confound zero-insertion analyses, although diverse VJ usage argued against such confounding for most clonotypes. In beta out-of-frame sequences, excess twin sharing was weaker, because having fewer shared sequences lowered the signal-to-noise ratio. Because the same donors could not be followed over many years, the conclusions depended on cross-sectional statistical analysis. Out-of-frame TCR alpha sequences shared between twins showed an excess of low generation-probability sequences compared with coincidental sharing between unrelated individuals. In monozygotic twins, recombination models systematically underestimated out-of-frame TCR alpha sharing, but the models matched the sharing seen between unrelated individuals.

Receptors were amplified or captured by 5' RACE. Sequencing instrument: Illumina HiSeq 2000. A universal primer binding site was added through template switching, and the final cDNA carried a unique molecular identifier so that TCR cDNA molecules could be counted accurately. Specific primers in the conserved constant-segment region were used to synthesize first-strand cDNA for TCR alpha and beta chains. To control for contamination, each cDNA library was double barcoded with a SMART-Mk sample barcode plus Illumina barcodes. Two successive PCR steps introduced TruSeq adapter sequences along with Illumina sample barcodes. The Illumina HiSeq platform was used with custom primers to sequence TCR alpha and beta cDNA libraries. Under the source paper's analysis protocol: MiGEC was used to process raw reads and extract unique molecular identifiers, and MiXCR was used to find CDR3 positions. Recombination models were inferred per individual with the repgenHMM and IGoR tools using an EM algorithm. The analysis of shared clonotypes was done with the tcR package in R, with sharing normalized by the product of cloneset sizes. To study raw recombination free of thymic and clonal selection effects, out-of-frame nonproductive sequences were analyzed. The public reads were run again by TCRdb, first through fastp at Q25 and then through MiXCR, and only productive beta chains were kept. Identical CDR3 protein sequences are pooled into one entry, listed with their most common genes and DNA. TCRdb assigned the V and J calls; the authors' analysis was not used. The sample table holds a few hundred thousand distinct CDR3 sequences, of which roughly an eighth were seen once. The ten largest account for around 0.98% of the sample.

Only healthy Caucasian donors were included. Three pairs of female monozygotic twins, all aged roughly 18 to 29 years, were included in the twin cohort. Positive isolation kits from Invitrogen were used to isolate the CD4+ and CD8+ T cell populations. A note on this clonotype: What this receptor recognizes is not known. No qualities accompany the bases; no much larger clone lies one base away.

CDR1 and CDR2 are drawn from the germline V gene (reference sequence): GTSNPN, SVGIG. The CDR3 runs 15 amino acids, cysteine and phenylalanine included. Left in the record is the CDR3 DNA by itself, 45 bases read in frame from the first base. The junction shows trimming of 2 bases on V and 4 bases on J, and the gene matches do not reach 6 bases of it. The same specimen was also included in a second study, on yellow fever vaccine responses in identical twins. As that second paper reports: The authors reported that the T cell response to vaccination in identical twins appeared partly convergent and partly personalized. In identical twins, the study followed T cell clones that responded to the vaccine with precision.

Sequencing was carried out using CD4+ T cells sorted from blood. This TCR derives from a woman aged 18-30 years in good health. The chain uses TRBV30 and TRBJ2-3; a stretch of 10 junction bases matches TRBD2. The DNA is TGTGCCTGGAGTAAAGGAAGCGGGGGGGCAGATACGCAGTATTTT. It codes for CAWSKGSGGADTQYF.